One sample yielded the 25 T cell receptor beta chains listed below, sequenced in a study of CD4 T cells in relation to SARS-CoV-2 and coronaviruses (dated by TCRdb to about 2021). Library creation used the immunoSEQ multiplex PCR assay. TCRdb re-hosts the immuneACCESS table, in-frame sequences only. Its copies lack some clones; in the studies checked, an unresolved V gene accounts for under half of them, and the cause for the rest is not known. Present in this sample are some 40,000 clones, approximately 81% of which were seen just once. Clones ranked in the top ten supply 3.5% to 5.5% of the sample. Their antigens remain unidentified. Source material: naive CD4+ T cells from PBMCs, cultured in vitro. Interpreted using the paper, the cell subset or site label stands for: naive CD4+ T cells isolated by negative enrichment. The receptor set was obtained from an adult with COVID-19.

The J gene is TRBJ1-1, the V gene TRBV6-5; the D gene is possibly TRBD1 (5 bases). Germline V gene lookup returns CDR1 MNHEY and CDR2 SVGAGI. V dropped 9 bases and J dropped 5 bases, with 13 bases sitting between them. The CDR3 covers 12 residues. CDR3 bases: TGTGCCAGTGGGAGGGGTGGGACTGAAGCTTTCTTT. Translating it yields CASGRGGTEAFF.

The chain is built from TRBV30 and TRBJ2-2; D unresolved. Germline CDR1 GTSNPN, CDR2 SVGIG (reference sequence). V was pared by 4 bases and J by 4 bases, with 13 bases between. The CDR3 spans 14 residues. CDR3 loop: CAWIEGSFTGELFF. Here the CDR3 DNA reads TGTGCCTGGATCGAAGGATCTTTCACCGGGGAGCTGTTTTTT.

This chain links TRBV28 with TRBJ1-2, with 7 bases identical to TRBD1. The length of the CDR3 is 16 residues. J gave up 4 bases and V 5 bases, and 13 bases lay outside the gene matches. The V gene's germline CDR1 is MDHEN and CDR2 SYDVKM. This CDR3 is CASSTGEVFISYGYTF. CDR3 nucleotide sequence: TGTGCCAGCAGTACAGGGGAAGTTTTTATCAGCTATGGCTACACCTTC.

This rearrangement joins TRBV2 to TRBJ2-3, with a weak D call TRBD2 (6 bases). V lost 1 base and J 4 bases, leaving 9 bases between the germline ends. The CDR3 spans 14 residues. Germline loops: CDR1 SNHLY, CDR2 FYNNEI. DNA of the CDR3: TGTGCCAGCAGTGAAGGACTAGAACCAGATACGCAGTATTTT. As protein: CASSEGLEPDTQYF.

The genes are TRBV7-9 and TRBJ2-2; TRBD2 agrees at 9 bases. The trim removed 5 bases at V and 2 bases at J, leaving 6 bases unmatched. This CDR3 is built from 16 residues. The germline CDR1 and CDR2 sequences are SEHNR and FQNEAQ (reference sequence). Here the CDR3 reads CASSPVAGANTGELFF. The CDR3 DNA reads TGTGCCAGCAGCCCAGTAGCGGGAGCTAACACCGGGGAGCTGTTTTTT.

The chain recombines TRBV6-5 with TRBJ2-7; TRBD2 is a possible D gene (5 bases). Germline assignment: CDR1 MNHEY and CDR2 SVGAGI. The V and J ends lost 5 bases and 0 bases respectively, with 8 bases between them. The CDR3 contains 13 residues. In DNA, the CDR3 is TGTGCCAGCAGTCGACTAAGCTCCTACGAGCAGTACTTC. Protein product: CASSRLSSYEQYF.

The CDR3 is CASSVGVSNEKLFF. As DNA, the CDR3 is TGTGCCAGCAGCGTAGGGGTATCGAATGAAAAACTGTTTTTT. The chain combines TRBV9 with TRBJ1-4; no firm D call. The CDR3 contains 14 residues. Per the germline V gene, CDR1 is SGDLS and CDR2 is YYNGEE. Deletions cut 0 bases from V and 5 bases from J, with 8 bases between.

This clone has only one observation. The V call is TRBV4-1, the J call TRBJ2-7; D is uncertain. Trimming stripped 4 bases from V and 2 bases from J, with 21 bases between. The CDR3 is made up of 17 amino acids. Per the germline V gene, CDR1 is MGHRA and CDR2 is YSYEKL. CDR3 sequence (DNA): TGCGCCAGCAGCCCACTATTCGTAAAGATATCAACCTACGAGCAGTACTTC. Translated, it gives CASSPLFVKISTYEQYF.

The chain has TRBV7-2 and TRBJ2-7, with TRBD2 matching over 11 bases. Germline loops: CDR1 SGHTA, CDR2 FQGNSA. V dropped 2 bases and J dropped 2; count of bases not matched to a gene: 11. The CDR3 consists of 18 residues. CDR3 coding DNA: TGTGCCAGCAGCTTATCGCGTTCCTTTAGCGGGAGGGCCTACGAGCAGTACTTC. Translating gives CASSLSRSFSGRAYEQYF.

This clone turned up a few times. The chain employs TRBV5-1 and TRBJ2-5; weak D call: TRBD2 (6 bases). CDR1 is SGHRS and CDR2 is YFSETQ in the germline V gene. The CDR3 is 17 amino acids. Trimming cost V 6 bases and J 5 bases, with 26 bases left between them. The CDR3 region has the DNA TGCGCCAGCACCCCCACCCGTACGGTAGGAGGGCGGGAGACCCAGTACTTC. Amino acid sequence: CASTPTRTVGGRETQYF.

The chain recombines TRBV28 with TRBJ2-3, with TRBD2 identical over 10 bases. Losses at the gene ends were 7 bases for V and 0 bases for J; bases not matched to a gene: 7. Germline CDR1 MDHEN, CDR2 SYDVKM. This CDR3 region has 16 residues. CDR3 region: CASKVTSGASTDTQYF. The CDR3 DNA sequence: TGTGCCAGCAAGGTCACTAGCGGGGCTAGCACAGATACGCAGTATTTT.

The rearrangement joins TRBV20-1 to TRBJ1-6; 7 nucleotides match TRBD1. V lost 3 bases to trimming and J lost 9 bases; unmatched junction nucleotides: 5. This CDR3 contains 13 residues. Looked up from germline, CDR1 is DFQATT and CDR2 is SNEGSKA (reference sequence). CDR3: CSASEGASSPLHF. The CDR3 DNA is TGCAGTGCTAGTGAGGGGGCTAGTTCACCCCTCCACTTT.

In nucleotides, the CDR3 is TGTGCCAGCGGGAGGGTGAATGAGCAGTTCTTC. It encodes CASGRVNEQFF. The chain combines TRBV7-9 with TRBJ2-1, with 7 bases aligning to TRBD2. The germline V gene encodes CDR1 SEHNR and CDR2 FQNEAQ (reference sequence). J was trimmed by 7 bases and V by 8 bases; bases with no gene match: 2. The CDR3 runs to 11 residues.

This clone is a singleton in its sample. This chain links TRBV7-9 with TRBJ2-7; the D call may be TRBD1 or TRBD2 (6 bases each). This CDR3 comprises 12 residues. V was clipped by 2 bases and J by 5 bases, with 7 bases between them. Germline V gene data show CDR1 as SEHNR and CDR2 as FQNEAQ (reference sequence). CDR3: CASSLRGHEQYF. The CDR3 DNA reads TGTGCCAGCAGCTTACGGGGGCACGAGCAGTACTTC.

This clone was detected only a few times. The chain is built from TRBV10-1 and TRBJ2-1, with D unclear. V was trimmed by 0 bases and J by 1 base, leaving 10 bases between them. Germline values: CDR1 WNHNN, CDR2 SYGVQD (reference sequence). CDR3 size: 16 residues. In DNA form, the CDR3 reads TGCGCCAGCAGTGAGTCGGGGTCTCGATCCTACAATGAGCAGTTCTTC. This gives the protein CASSESGSRSYNEQFF.

This clone was seen a few times. The chain has TRBV7-2 and TRBJ2-7; D unclear. V was trimmed by 5 bases and J by 0 bases, leaving 5 bases between them. This CDR3 has 12 amino acids. Germline-derived CDR1 and CDR2 are SGHTA and FQGNSA. Here the CDR3 reads CASSPPSYEQYF. The CDR3 DNA is TGTGCCAGCAGCCCTCCCTCCTACGAGCAGTACTTC.

This clone was picked up one time. The rearrangement joins TRBV29-1 to TRBJ2-7; 10 bases align to TRBD1. V lost 6 bases, J lost 7 bases, and 12 bases stayed unmatched. CDR1 is SQVTM and CDR2 is ANQGSEA in the germline V gene. There are 14 residues in the CDR3. This chain's CDR3 is CSVSRGTGEQEQYF. The CDR3 nucleotides read TGCAGCGTGAGCCGCGGGACAGGGGAACAGGAGCAGTACTTC.

This chain connects TRBV6-1 to TRBJ2-5, with 9 bases aligning to TRBD2. J was trimmed by 3 bases and V by 4 bases; bases with no gene match: 9. The CDR3 loop spans 16 amino acids. Germline lookup yields CDR1 MNHNS and CDR2 SASEGT. DNA of the CDR3: TGTGCCAGCAGTGTATTTCTAGCGGGACTTGAAGAGACCCAGTACTTC. Translating it yields CASSVFLAGLEETQYF.

The V call is TRBV27, the J call TRBJ1-6, with TRBD1 as a possible D gene (5 bases). V was trimmed by 8 bases and J by 10 bases, leaving 15 bases between them. This CDR3 has 13 residues. Germline-derived CDR1 and CDR2 are MNHEY and SMNVEV (reference sequence). CDR3 protein: CASREWGNSPLHF. CDR3 in DNA: TGTGCCAGCCGTGAGTGGGGGAACTCACCCCTCCACTTT.

The rearrangement links TRBV28 to TRBJ1-5; D is possibly TRBD1 (6 bases). The V gene's germline CDR1 is MDHEN and CDR2 SYDVKM. This CDR3 is built from 13 residues. The V and J ends lost 4 bases and 5 bases respectively, with 9 bases between them. CDR3 sequence (DNA): TGTGCCAGCAGTTCACAGGGTGATCAGCCCCAGCATTTT. Its protein is CASSSQGDQPQHF.

The chain employs TRBV6-2 or TRBV6-3 and TRBJ2-4, with D perhaps matching TRBD2 (6 bases). CDR3 length: 14 residues. With 6 bases removed from V and 6 bases from J, the gap between germline ends came to 15 bases. Per the germline V gene, CDR1 is MNHEY and CDR2 is SVGEGT. The CDR3 DNA reads as TGTGCCAGCAGCGACGCGGGACGTAGAAACATTCAGTACTTC. It codes for CASSDAGRRNIQYF.

The chain has TRBV5-1 and TRBJ2-1; 13 nucleotides line up with TRBD2. The CDR3 consists of 16 residues. CDR1 and CDR2 from the germline V gene are SGHRS and YFSETQ. With V trimmed by 3 bases and J by 8 bases, 8 bases remained unmatched. CDR3 sequence (DNA): TGCGCCAGCAGCTCCGGACTAGCGGGAGCCGGAGATGAGCAGTTCTTC. Translation gives CASSSGLAGAGDEQFF. Full variable domain (outside the CDR3, taken from reference TRBV5-1 and TRBJ2-1): KAGVTQTPRYLIKTRGQQVTLSCSPISGHRSVSWYQQTPGQGLQFLFEYFSETQRNKGNFPGRFSGRQFSNSRSEMNVSTLELGDSALYLCASSSGLAGAGDEQFFGPGTRLTVL.

Points on this clone: At one of its ends the junction is not consistent with the germline gene, which may arise from a read error. The chain joins TRBV5-4 to TRBJ2-3; perhaps TRBD2 as D (6 bases). CDR1 is SGHNT and CDR2 is YYREEE in the germline V gene (reference sequence). CDR3 length: 13 amino acids. CDR3 region: CASSLGGTDTQYF. For the CDR3, the DNA is TGTGCCAGCAGTTTGGGAGGAACAGATACGCAGTATTTT.

The chain couples TRBV11-2 to TRBJ2-5; D may be TRBD1 or TRBD2 (5 bases each). This CDR3 spans 15 amino acids. The germline CDR1 and CDR2 sequences are SGHAT and FQNNGV. Trimming cost V 3 bases and J 5 bases, with 16 bases left between them. The CDR3 here is CASSFPRGELETQYF. CDR3 coding DNA: TGTGCCAGCAGCTTTCCTCGAGGGGAGTTGGAGACCCAGTACTTC. Filled out from reference TRBV11-2 and TRBJ2-5, the complete variable domain reads EAGVAQSPRYKIIEKRQSVAFWCNPISGHATLYWYQQILGQGPKLLIQFQNNGVVDDSQLPKDRFSAERLKGVDSTLKIQPAKLEDSAVYLCASSFPRGELETQYFGPGTRLLVL.

This sequence joins TRBV5-1 and TRBJ1-1, with D tentatively TRBD1 (5 bases). The germline V gene encodes CDR1 SGHRS and CDR2 YFSETQ. The CDR3 consists of 13 residues. V was clipped by 7 bases and J by 3 bases, with 13 bases between them. Written as DNA, the CDR3 is TGCGCCAGCGGGAGGGTAGGGGACACTGAAGCTTTCTTT. Its translation: CASGRVGDTEAFF.